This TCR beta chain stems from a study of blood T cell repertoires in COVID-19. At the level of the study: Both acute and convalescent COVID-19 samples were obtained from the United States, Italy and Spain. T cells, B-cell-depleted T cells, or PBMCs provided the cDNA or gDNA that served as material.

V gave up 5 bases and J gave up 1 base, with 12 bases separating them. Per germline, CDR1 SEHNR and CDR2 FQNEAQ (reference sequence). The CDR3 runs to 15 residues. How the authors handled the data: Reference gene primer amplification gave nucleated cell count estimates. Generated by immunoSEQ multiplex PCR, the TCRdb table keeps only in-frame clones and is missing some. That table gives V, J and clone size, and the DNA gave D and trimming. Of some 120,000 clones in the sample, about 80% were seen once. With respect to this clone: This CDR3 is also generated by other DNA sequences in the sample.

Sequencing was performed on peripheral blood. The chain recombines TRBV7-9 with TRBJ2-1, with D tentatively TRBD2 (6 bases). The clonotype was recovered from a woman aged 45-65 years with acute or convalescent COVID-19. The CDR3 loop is CASSRGTVSYNEQFF. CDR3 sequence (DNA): TGTGCCAGCAGCCGAGGGACTGTTTCCTACAATGAGCAGTTCTTC.